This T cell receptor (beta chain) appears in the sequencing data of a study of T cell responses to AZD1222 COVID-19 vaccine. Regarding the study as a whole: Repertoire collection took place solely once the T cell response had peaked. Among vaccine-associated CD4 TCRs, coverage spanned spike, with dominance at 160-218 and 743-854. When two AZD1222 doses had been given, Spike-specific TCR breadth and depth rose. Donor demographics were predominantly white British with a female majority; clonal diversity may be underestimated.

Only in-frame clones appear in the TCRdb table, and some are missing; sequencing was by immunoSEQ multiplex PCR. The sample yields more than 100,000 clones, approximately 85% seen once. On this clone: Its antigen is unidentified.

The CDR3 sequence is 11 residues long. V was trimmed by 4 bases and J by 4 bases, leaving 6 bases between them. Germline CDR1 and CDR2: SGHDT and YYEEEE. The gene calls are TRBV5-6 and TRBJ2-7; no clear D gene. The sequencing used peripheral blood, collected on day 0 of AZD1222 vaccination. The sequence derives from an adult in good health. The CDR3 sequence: CASSTAYEQYF. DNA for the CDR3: TGTGCCAGCAGCACCGCTTACGAGCAGTACTTC.